This TCR beta chain came from a study of cytomegalovirus exposure and HLA in healthy donors. As for the study in general: Clustering assigned 81% of the approximately 400 genotyped donors to the Caucasian-associated ancestry cluster. Study-wide points: In a later analysis, specific HLA alleles were associated with approximately 17,000 TCR beta sequences at a 0.05 false discovery rate. The investigators catalogued 164 TCR beta chains as cytomegalovirus-associated.

Healthy bone marrow donors made up the donor group. On this clone itself: Its specificity is not known.

Germline V gene sequence: CDR1 KGHSH, CDR2 LQKENI. Unmatched junction bases numbered 1, after V lost 1 base and J lost 0 bases. CDR3 size: 16 residues. The PCR ran on 60 Vbeta and 13 Jbeta primers. The data were produced by immunoSEQ multiplex PCR, yet TCRdb's version contains in-frame clones alone and is incomplete. The table has approximately 99,000 clones, approximately 81% seen once. This clonotype was sampled from a male donor in good health and CMV-seropositive. The material sequenced was PBMCs. The J gene is TRBJ2-2, the V gene TRBV18; 8 nucleotides match TRBD2. The CDR3 DNA follows: TGTGCCAGCTCACCACAGGGACTAGCGAACACCGGGGAGCTGTTTTTT. Residues: CASSPQGLANTGELFF.